The following is a T cell receptor (beta chain) sequence with its context. This sample was included in a study of blood T cell repertoires in COVID-19. Across the study: The samples span acute and convalescent COVID-19 from the United States, Italy and Spain. T cells, B-cell-depleted T cells, or PBMCs provided the cDNA or gDNA that served as material.

Original analysis: Reference gene primer amplification in the assay estimated nucleated cell counts. Profiling relied on immunoSEQ multiplex PCR, and the TCRdb table lists in-frame clones only, not all of them. The V and J calls and the clone size are those of that table, but D and trimming were determined from the DNA. The sample contains a few hundred thousand clones, 85% of which appear only once. Specimen: peripheral blood. The source is a woman younger than 30 with acute or convalescent COVID-19.

The CDR3 DNA reads TGTGCCAGCAGCTCACAGGGGAACACCATATATTTT. Amino acids: CASSSQGNTIYF. The chain joins TRBV28 to TRBJ1-3, with 7 nucleotides matching TRBD1. V gave up 6 bases and J gave up 7 bases; unmatched junction bases: 3. The CDR3 length is 12 residues. The V gene's germline CDR1 is MDHEN and CDR2 SYDVKM.